This T cell receptor (beta chain) came from a study of CD8 T cells in ankylosing spondylitis. Study conclusions and caveats: Reports of some motif variants in reactive arthritis synovial fluid and blood predate this one. Blood from ankylosing spondylitis patients appeared to carry a characteristic roughly 8-variant TCR beta motif.

TCRdb redid the calling of the 5' RACE reads with MiXCR, one entry per CDR3 protein. The sample has about 200,000 distinct CDR3 sequences, about 7.3% seen once. The CDR3 length is 18 residues. V shed 3 bases and J shed 0 bases, with 20 bases lying between them. Germline V gene data show CDR1 as MGHRA and CDR2 as YSYEKL. This clonotype was recorded a few times. Its antigen is unidentified. Sequencing input: blood, either unsorted or a sorted T cell fraction (not recorded which). The chain has TRBV4-1 and TRBJ1-1; a possible D gene is TRBD1 (5 bases). This TCR came from a male donor with ankylosing spondylitis. The CDR3 is CASSHGQGGYSMNTEAFF. The CDR3 DNA reads as TGCGCCAGCAGCCATGGTCAGGGCGGGTACTCAATGAACACTGAAGCTTTCTTT.